This section outlines one T cell receptor beta chain sequence together with its context. The antigen is not known. This specimen comes from a study of CD8+ T cells in alopecia areata. RNA was extracted and reverse transcribed into cDNA as the sequencing template. The repertoire was sequenced with immunoSEQ multiplex PCR; TCRdb's copy has only in-frame clones and lacks some. The sample contains 150,000 to 200,000 clones, over 55% of which appear only once. Treatment noted: oral pan-JAK inhibitor, 5-10 mg twice daily. Germline V lookup: CDR1 SQVTM, CDR2 ANQGSEA. V lost 3 bases and J 5 bases, leaving 13 bases between the germline ends. The CDR3 extends over 14 amino acids. Points from the study as a whole: In scalp and blood, many expanded lesional clones persisted during tofacitinib. Clonality in the scalp and expanded CD8+ clones ranked among the top 100 were significantly decreased by tofacitinib.

This rearrangement joins TRBV29-1 to TRBJ2-2; tentatively, D is TRBD2 (5 bases). The source material was CD4+ T cells sorted from blood, sampled at week 24, from a patient treated with tofacitinib. This receptor was identified in a human donor with alopecia areata. This chain's CDR3 is CSVEERRSTGELFF. CDR3 DNA sequence: TGCAGCGTTGAGGAGCGGCGTTCGACCGGGGAGCTGTTTTTT.